A single sample gave rise to the 5 T cell receptor beta chains below, sequenced in a study of blood T cell repertoires in COVID-19. Profiling relied on immunoSEQ multiplex PCR, and the TCRdb table lists in-frame clones only, not all of them. Seen here are about 80,000 clones, around 69% observed once, and the top ten hold about 15%. The source material was peripheral blood. The receptors stem from a man between 65 and 85 years old with active or convalescent COVID-19.

The chain is built from TRBV28 and TRBJ2-7; no clear D gene. Germline CDR1 reads MDHEN; CDR2 reads SYDVKM. The CDR3 contains 16 residues. Trimming removed 3 bases from V and 4 bases from J, with 19 bases in between. The CDR3 loop reads CASSFIGLSSAYEQYF. In DNA, the CDR3 is TGTGCCAGCAGTTTCATAGGTCTTAGCTCCGCTTACGAGCAGTACTTC.

The chain uses TRBV29-1 and TRBJ2-3, with D maybe TRBD2 (6 bases). The CDR3 has 12 residues. Trimming removed 6 bases at V and 0 bases at J, with 7 bases between. Germline V lookup: CDR1 SQVTM, CDR2 ANQGSEA. The CDR3 DNA is TGCAGCGTAGGGACTAGCACAGATACGCAGTATTTT. Its translation is CSVGTSTDTQYF.

The chain carries TRBV12-3 or TRBV12-4 and TRBJ2-7, with 7 positions matching TRBD2. This CDR3 comprises 12 residues. V shed 5 bases, J shed 6 bases, and the junction held 4 bases outside the gene matches. CDR3 sequence reads: CASSPGTTEQYF. The CDR3 nucleotides read TGTGCCAGCAGTCCCGGGACTACCGAGCAGTACTTC.

The rearrangement links TRBV13 to TRBJ2-7, with a weak D call TRBD1 (6 bases). From germline, CDR1 is PRHDT and CDR2 FYEKMQ (reference sequence). This CDR3 has 14 amino acids. V gave up 0 bases and J gave up 3 bases, with 9 bases separating them. Here the CDR3 DNA reads TGTGCCAGCAGCTTAGGACAGGGCGGCTACGAGCAGTACTTC. This translates into CASSLGQGGYEQYF.

This clone came up many times. This chain connects TRBV28 to TRBJ2-1; no firm D call. Germline loops: CDR1 MDHEN, CDR2 SYDVKM. The CDR3 totals 15 residues. Trimming left V 6 bases short and J 2 bases short, with 14 bases between. Here the CDR3 DNA reads TGTGCCAGCAGCCCACTCCGGGTCACCTACAATGAGCAGTTCTTC. Translating it yields CASSPLRVTYNEQFF.